Here is one T cell receptor beta chain with its context. Its antigen is unknown. Positively selected for CCR7, the CD45RO-negative cells used as naive CD8 cells excluded terminally differentiated effector memory CD45RA+ cells. The donors, healthy adults who were HIV-negative, had experienced no recent acute infections or vaccinations. The record originates from a study of shared clonotypes between healthy human individuals. Points from the study as a whole: Compared with clonotypes that all four donors shared, non-shared clonotypes had lower generation probabilities.

Sequenced by immunoSEQ multiplex PCR; TCRdb stores in-frame clones only, minus some. This sample carries about 2 million clones, over 85% of them seen once, and the ten largest clones take roughly 1%. This TCR derives from a man aged 18 to 29 in good health. The sample was naive CD8+ T cells sorted from blood.

The chain's CDR3 is CASSHREGKEKLFF. The CDR3 nucleotides are TGTGCCAGCAGTCACAGGGAGGGTAAGGAAAAACTGTTTTTT. This chain uses TRBV27 with TRBJ1-4; D possibly corresponds to TRBD1 (6 bases). The V and J ends lost 5 bases and 8 bases respectively, with 15 bases between them. This CDR3 has 14 residues. Germline CDR1 reads MNHEY; CDR2 reads SMNVEV (reference sequence). The full variable domain, with the rest looked up from reference TRBV27 and TRBJ1-4, is EAQVTQNPRYLITVTGKKLTVTCSQNMNHEYMSWYRQDPGLGLRQIYYSMNVEVTDKGDVPEGYKVSRKEKRNFPLILESPSPNQTSLYFCASSHREGKEKLFFGSGTQLSVL.